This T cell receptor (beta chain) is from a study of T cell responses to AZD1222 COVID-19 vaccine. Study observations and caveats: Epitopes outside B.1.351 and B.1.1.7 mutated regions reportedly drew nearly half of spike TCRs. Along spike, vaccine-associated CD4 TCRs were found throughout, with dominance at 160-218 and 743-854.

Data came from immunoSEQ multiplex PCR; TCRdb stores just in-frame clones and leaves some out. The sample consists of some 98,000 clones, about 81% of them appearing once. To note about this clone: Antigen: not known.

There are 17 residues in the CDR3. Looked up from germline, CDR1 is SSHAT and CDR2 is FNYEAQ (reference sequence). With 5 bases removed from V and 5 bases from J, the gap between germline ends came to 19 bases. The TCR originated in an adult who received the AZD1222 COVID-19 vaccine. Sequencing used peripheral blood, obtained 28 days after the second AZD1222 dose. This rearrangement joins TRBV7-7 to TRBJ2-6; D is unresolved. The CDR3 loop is CASSTRNKQSRANVLTF. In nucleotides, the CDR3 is TGTGCCAGCAGCACAAGGAATAAGCAAAGTCGGGCCAACGTCCTGACTTTC.